This T cell receptor (beta chain) is from a study of blood T cell dynamics during melanoma immunotherapy. Across the study: First-line therapy was either pembrolizumab or nivolumab with ipilimumab for metastatic melanoma.

Data came from immunoSEQ multiplex PCR; TCRdb stores just in-frame clones and leaves some out. The table has some 12,000 clones, approximately 90% seen once. V lost 4 bases to trimming and J lost 6 bases, with 20 bases between them. This CDR3 comprises 16 residues. The germline CDR1 and CDR2 sequences are SGHNT and YYREEE (reference sequence). The time point is: week 3, after first cycle of checkpoint inhibitor. Sampling occurred pretreatment (T0) and at week 3 (W3), after cycle one of checkpoint blockade. Prior systemic cancer therapy, immunosuppressant use and other active malignancies excluded patients.

The chain is built from TRBV5-4 and TRBJ2-1; a possible D gene is TRBD1 (6 bases). The receptor was isolated from a human donor with melanoma. The sample was blood, taken from a patient treated with checkpoint blockade. The CDR3 is CASSPRGQSIPNEQFF. In nucleotides, the CDR3 is TGTGCCAGCAGCCCCCGGGGACAATCCATCCCCAATGAGCAGTTCTTC. Looking up the rest from reference TRBV5-4 and TRBJ2-1 gives the full variable domain: ETGVTQSPTHLIKTRGQQVTLRCSSQSGHNTVSWYQQALGQGPQFIFQYYREEENGRGNFPPRFSGLQFPNYSSELNVNALELDDSALYLCASSPRGQSIPNEQFFGPGTRLTVL.